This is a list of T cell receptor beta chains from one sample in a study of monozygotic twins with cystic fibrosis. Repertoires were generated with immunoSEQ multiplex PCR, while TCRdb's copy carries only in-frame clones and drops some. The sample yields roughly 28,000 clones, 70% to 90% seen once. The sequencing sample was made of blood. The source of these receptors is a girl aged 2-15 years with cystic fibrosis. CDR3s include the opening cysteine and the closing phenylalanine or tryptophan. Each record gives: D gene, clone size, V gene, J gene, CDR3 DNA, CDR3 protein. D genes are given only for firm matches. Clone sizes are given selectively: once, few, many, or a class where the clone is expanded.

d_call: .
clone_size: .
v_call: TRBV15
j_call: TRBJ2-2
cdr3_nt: TGTGCCACCAGCACGAGAAAAGGGGAGCTGTTTTTT
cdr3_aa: CATSTRKGELFF

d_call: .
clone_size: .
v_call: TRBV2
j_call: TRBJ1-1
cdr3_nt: TGTGCCAGCACCGGGGCTGAAGCTTTCTTT
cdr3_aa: CASTGAEAFF

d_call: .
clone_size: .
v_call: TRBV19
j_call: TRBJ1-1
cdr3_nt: TGTGCCAGTAGCCTCTTGGGGGGAACTGAAGCTTTCTTT
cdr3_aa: CASSLLGGTEAFF

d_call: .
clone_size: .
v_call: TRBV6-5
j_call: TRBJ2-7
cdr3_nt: TGTGCCAGCAGCCGTGGACAGACGCCGGGGAAGCAGTACTTC
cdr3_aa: CASSRGQTPGKQYF

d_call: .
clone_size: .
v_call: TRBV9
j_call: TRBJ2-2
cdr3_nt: TGTGCCAGCAGCGCAGATCAGGGGCCACCGAACACCGGGGAGCTGTTTTTT
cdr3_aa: CASSADQGPPNTGELFF

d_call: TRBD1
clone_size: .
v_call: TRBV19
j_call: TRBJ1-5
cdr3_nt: TGTGCCAGTACTGCACAGGGGGGGTCCAATCAGCCCCAGCATTTT
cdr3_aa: CASTAQGGSNQPQHF

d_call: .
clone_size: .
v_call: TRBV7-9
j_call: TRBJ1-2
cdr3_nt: TGTGCCAGCAGCAGTGTGAACTATGGCTACACCTTC
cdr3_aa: CASSSVNYGYTF

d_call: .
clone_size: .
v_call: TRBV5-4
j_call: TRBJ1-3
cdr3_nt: TGTGCCAGCAGCTCTCTGGACAGCTCTGGAAACACCATATATTTT
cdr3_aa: CASSSLDSSGNTIYF

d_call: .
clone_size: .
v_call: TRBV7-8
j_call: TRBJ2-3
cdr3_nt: TGTGCCAGCAGCCCCACGGCAGGGAGGACAGATACGCAGTATTTT
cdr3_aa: CASSPTAGRTDTQYF

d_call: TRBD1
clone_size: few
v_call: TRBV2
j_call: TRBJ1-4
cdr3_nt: TGTGCCGGACGACAGGGAACTAATGAAAAACTGTTTTTT
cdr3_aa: CAGRQGTNEKLFF

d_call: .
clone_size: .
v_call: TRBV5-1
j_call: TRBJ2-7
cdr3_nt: TGCGCCAGCAGCTTGGTGGACACAGTCTACGAGCAGTACTTC
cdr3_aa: CASSLVDTVYEQYF

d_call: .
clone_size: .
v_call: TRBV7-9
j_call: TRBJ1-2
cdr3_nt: TGTGCCAGCAGCTTAGTATTAGGCAGCTCTAACTATGGCTACACCTTC
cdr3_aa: CASSLVLGSSNYGYTF